One sample yielded the 23 T cell receptor beta chains listed below, sequenced in a study of regulatory T cells in long-lasting Graves disease. Noted time point: newly diagnosed GD, antithyroid drugs for less than 3 months. TCR sequences were obtained from RNA taken from PBMCs. CDR3 regions were amplified by Arm-PCR using iRepertoire HTBI primers to build TCR beta libraries. In TCRdb, the multiplex PCR reads were re-called with MiXCR into one record per CDR3 protein. Of about 330,000 distinct CDR3 sequences in the sample, 15% to 20% are singletons; the top ten hold around 21%. This sample was also put to use in a study of T cells in Graves' hyperthyroidism and ophthalmopathy.

Sample: peripheral blood mononuclear cells (PBMCs), taken at new diagnosis, from a patient treated with antithyroid drugs. Source of these receptors: a woman younger than 30 with Graves disease.

This clonotype was counted at least ten times. The chain is built from TRBV5-8 and TRBJ1-2, with D unclear. The V end lost 0 bases, the J end lost 8 bases, and 23 bases lay between the germline ends. The germline CDR1 and CDR2 sequences are SGHTS and YDEGEE. The CDR3 covers 17 residues. CDR3 region: CASSLEGLGRSPYGYTF. Here the CDR3 DNA reads TGTGCCAGCAGCTTGGAAGGATTGGGCAGGTCGCCTTACGGCTACACCTTC.

With regard to this clonotype: With a much larger clone just one base away, this may be a read error. The chain has TRBV28 and TRBJ1-1; 8 nucleotides align to TRBD1. After removal of 6 bases from V and 1 base from J, the junction contained 4 bases not matched to a gene. Looked up from germline, CDR1 is MDHEN and CDR2 is SYDVKM. The CDR3 has 14 amino acids. The DNA for the CDR3 is TGTGCCAGCAGGCCGGGACAGGCGAACACTGAAGCTTTCTTT. Protein sequence: CASRPGQANTEAFF.

This clonotype was detected ten times or more. The chain uses TRBV6-1 and TRBJ1-5, with D unclear. CDR1 and CDR2 from the germline V gene are MNHNS and SASEGT. The V and J ends lost 6 bases and 1 base respectively, with 13 bases between them. The length of the CDR3 is 15 residues. The CDR3 sequence is CASSSRTRSNQPQHF. CDR3 bases: TGTGCCAGCAGCTCCCGAACGAGAAGCAATCAGCCCCAGCATTTT.

This clonotype has a handful of counts. The chain recombines TRBV3-1 with TRBJ2-7, with 7 bases matching TRBD1. The CDR3 length is 14 residues. The J segment lost 0 bases and the V segment lost 7 bases, leaving 6 bases of the junction unmatched. Germline CDR1 reads LGHDT; CDR2 reads YNNKEL (reference sequence). CDR3 loop: CASTGTANSYEQYF. The CDR3, as DNA: TGTGCCAGCACGGGGACAGCCAACTCCTACGAGCAGTACTTC.

The rearrangement uses TRBV25-1 and TRBJ1-6, with no clear D. This CDR3 has 13 residues. Trimming removed 3 bases from V and 7 bases from J, with 7 bases in between. CDR1 is MGHDK and CDR2 is SYGVNS in the germline V gene. The CDR3 reads CASSEVGNSPLHF. The CDR3 coding sequence is TGTGCCAGCAGTGAGGTCGGGAATTCACCCCTCCACTTT.

The table lists this clonotype with many counts. The V and J genes are TRBV5-6 and TRBJ2-1; 8 nucleotides match TRBD1. Looked up from germline, CDR1 is SGHDT and CDR2 is YYEEEE. V lost 3 bases to trimming and J lost 7 bases; unmatched junction nucleotides: 9. The CDR3 spans 15 residues. CDR3 DNA sequence: TGTGCCAGCAGCTCGGACAGGGCCCCCAGGAATGAGCAGTTCTTC. Amino acid sequence: CASSSDRAPRNEQFF. The full variable domain, with the rest looked up from reference TRBV5-6 and TRBJ2-1, is DAGVTQSPTHLIKTRGQQVTLRCSPKSGHDTVSWYQQALGQGPQFIFQYYEEEERQRGNFPDRFSGHQFPNYSSELNVNALLLGDSALYLCASSSDRAPRNEQFFGPGTRLTVL.

At least ten counts were recorded for this clonotype. The chain carries TRBV19 and TRBJ2-3, with TRBD2 matching over 12 bases. Germline values: CDR1 LNHDA, CDR2 SQIVND (reference sequence). V lost 5 bases, J lost 4 bases, and 7 bases stayed unmatched. The CDR3 has 16 residues. CDR3 sequence (DNA): TGTGCCAGTAGTTCCCCGGGACTAGCGGGCGCAGATACGCAGTATTTT. It specifies CASSSPGLAGADTQYF.

This clonotype has just a few counts. V is TRBV10-3 and J is TRBJ2-5, with D perhaps TRBD1 (5 bases). The CDR3 is 14 residues long. Germline-derived CDR1 and CDR2 are ENHRY and SYGVKD. V was clipped by 0 bases and J by 7 bases, with 12 bases between them. The CDR3 sequence: CAISESRLQATQYF. CDR3 in DNA: TGTGCCATCAGTGAGTCGCGGCTACAGGCGACCCAGTACTTC.

This clonotype was observed many times. The chain carries TRBV12-3 or TRBV12-4 and TRBJ2-7; tentatively, D is TRBD2 (7 bases). The V end lost 8 bases, the J end lost 0 bases, and 17 bases lay between the germline ends. CDR3 size: 15 residues. The CDR3 protein is CASGGWGGSSYEQYF. The CDR3 DNA is TGTGCCAGCGGCGGGTGGGGGGGCAGCTCCTACGAGCAGTACTTC.

This clonotype occurred a few times. This rearrangement joins TRBV6-9 to TRBJ2-6, with 9 bases that match TRBD1. V was clipped by 3 bases and J by 0 bases; unmatched bases: 3. The CDR3 is made up of 17 amino acids. Germline V gene data show CDR1 as MNHGY and CDR2 as SVAAGI. CDR3 in amino acids: CASSYGTGPSGANVLTF. CDR3 in DNA: TGTGCCAGCAGTTACGGGACAGGGCCCTCTGGGGCCAACGTCCTGACTTTC.

This clonotype was found many times. V is TRBV18 and J is TRBJ2-1; 7 bases agree with TRBD2. CDR1 is KGHSH and CDR2 is LQKENI in the germline V gene. Trimming took 4 bases from V and 12 from J; bases not matched to a gene: 15. This CDR3 region has 15 residues. The CDR3 region has the DNA TGTGCCAGCTCACGCCGGGACTACGGTGAGCGGGGGCAGTTCTTC. It encodes CASSRRDYGERGQFF.

The table lists this clonotype with a few counts. This chain links TRBV7-3 with TRBJ2-1; 8 positions match TRBD1. This CDR3 region has 14 residues. V lost 0 bases, J lost 7 bases, and 2 bases stayed unmatched. Per germline, CDR1 SGHTA and CDR2 FQGTGA. In DNA, the CDR3 is TGTGCCAGCAGCTTAACCCGGACAGGGAATGAGCAGTTCTTC. Translating gives CASSLTRTGNEQFF. Filled out from reference TRBV7-3 and TRBJ2-1, the complete variable domain reads GAGVSQTPSNKVTEKGKYVELRCDPISGHTALYWYRQSLGQGPEFLIYFQGTGAADDSGLPNDRFFAVRPEGSVSTLKIQRTERGDSAVYLCASSLTRTGNEQFFGPGTRLTVL.

This clonotype was counted between two and nine times. This chain uses TRBV28 with TRBJ1-5; no firm D call. The V and J ends lost 5 bases and 2 bases respectively, with 7 bases between them. There are 13 residues in the CDR3. Looked up from germline, CDR1 is MDHEN and CDR2 is SYDVKM. DNA of the CDR3: TGTGCCAGCAGTAAACACGGCAATCAGCCCCAGCATTTT. Protein: CASSKHGNQPQHF.

The V and J genes are TRBV24-1 and TRBJ2-1; the match to TRBD2 covers 8 bases. CDR1 and CDR2 from the germline V gene are KGHDR and SFDVKD. Trimming cost V 9 bases and J 1 base; bases outside gene matches: 4. The CDR3 has 14 amino acids. CDR3 coding DNA: TGTGCCACCTCGTCGGGAGGGTCCTACAATGAGCAGTTCTTC. Translation: CATSSGGSYNEQFF.

This clonotype was recorded at least ten times. The CDR3 sequence: CSASLTGIVETQYF. CDR3 nucleotides: TGCAGTGCTAGCCTTACCGGGATAGTAGAGACCCAGTACTTC. This chain connects TRBV20-1 to TRBJ2-5; D is possibly TRBD2 (5 bases). Germline values: CDR1 DFQATT, CDR2 SNEGSKA (reference sequence). The CDR3 runs 14 residues. V lost 3 bases and J lost 4, with 15 bases in between.

This clonotype was observed at least ten times. The chain has TRBV12-3 or TRBV12-4 and TRBJ2-3, with unresolved D. This CDR3 has 13 amino acids. Trimming removed 5 bases at V and 1 base at J, with 7 bases between. CDR3 in amino acids: CASSPLRTDTQYF. DNA of the CDR3: TGTGCCAGCAGTCCCCTCCGCACAGATACGCAGTATTTT.

A note on this clonotype: This clone may be a read error of a much larger clone one base away. V and J are TRBV20-1 and TRBJ1-4; TRBD1 aligns across 8 bases. CDR1 and CDR2 (germline): DFQATT, SNEGSKA (reference sequence). The CDR3 is 15 residues long. DNA for the CDR3: TGCAGTGCTAGAGATTACAGGGGGTCGGGCGAAAGACTGTTTTTT. This gives the protein CSARDYRGSGERLFF.

A few counts support this clonotype. CDR3 sequence: CASSLALGELFF. The CDR3 nucleotides read TGTGCCAGCAGCTTAGCGCTCGGGGAGCTGTTTTTT. V is TRBV11-2 and J is TRBJ2-2; D uncertain. CDR3 length: 12 residues. Germline CDR1 and CDR2: SGHAT and FQNNGV. The V end lost 1 base, the J end lost 7 bases, and 4 bases lay between the germline ends.

This clonotype turned up a few times. This chain connects TRBV29-1 to TRBJ2-3, with 15 bases fitting TRBD2. V gave up 6 bases and J gave up 0 bases; unmatched junction bases: 4. Per germline, CDR1 SQVTM and CDR2 ANQGSEA. CDR3 size: 16 residues. The CDR3 is CSVEGLAGGSTDTQYF. The CDR3 nucleotides read TGCAGCGTCGAGGGACTAGCGGGGGGTAGCACAGATACGCAGTATTTT.

This clonotype turned up a few times. The chain couples TRBV14 to TRBJ2-1, with D uncertain. Between the trimmed V and J ends, which lost 1 base and 9 bases, there was a span of 10 bases. Germline V gene data show CDR1 as SGHDN and CDR2 as FVKESK. CDR3 length equals 13 residues. CDR3 sequence (DNA): TGTGCCAGCAGCCAAGCCTTTTGGTCTGAGCAGTTCTTC. Its translation: CASSQAFWSEQFF.

There are many counts of this clonotype. The chain has TRBV30 and TRBJ2-4; 10 bases line up with TRBD1. This CDR3 has 13 residues. J lost 7 bases, V lost 7 bases, and 7 bases had no gene match. Germline loops: CDR1 GTSNPN, CDR2 SVGIG (reference sequence). The CDR3 DNA reads as TGTGCCTCCACCGGGACAGGGGAGAACATTCAGTACTTC. It translates to CASTGTGENIQYF.

The chain couples TRBV5-1 to TRBJ2-1; TRBD2 matches 14 bases. The CDR3 is 18 residues long. V was clipped by 4 bases and J by 6 bases; unmatched bases: 12. Germline V lookup: CDR1 SGHRS, CDR2 YFSETQ. DNA for the CDR3: TGCGCCAGCAGCAACAGGGTGACTAGCGGGAGGGCTCCCAATGAGCAGTTCTTC. This sequence encodes CASSNRVTSGRAPNEQFF. Based on the CDR3 plus reference TRBV5-1 and TRBJ2-1, the full variable domain is KAGVTQTPRYLIKTRGQQVTLSCSPISGHRSVSWYQQTPGQGLQFLFEYFSETQRNKGNFPGRFSGRQFSNSRSEMNVSTLELGDSALYLCASSNRVTSGRAPNEQFFGPGTRLTVL.

This clonotype was counted between two and nine times. The J gene is TRBJ1-2, the V gene TRBV30, with a weak D call TRBD1 (5 bases). Looked up from germline, CDR1 is GTSNPN and CDR2 is SVGIG (reference sequence). The CDR3 loop spans 14 amino acids. V lost 4 bases and J lost 8, with 20 bases in between. CDR3 sequence reads: CAWKVGGPTRGYTF. Written as DNA, the CDR3 is TGTGCCTGGAAGGTGGGGGGACCAACTAGAGGCTACACCTTC.